This T cell receptor beta chain is drawn from a study of T cells in Graves' hyperthyroidism and ophthalmopathy. The PBMCs studied were ones that came from about 9.9 ml fresh peripheral blood. From germline, CDR1 is LGHDT and CDR2 YNNKEL (reference sequence). This CDR3 spans 14 amino acids. The V segment lost 0 bases and the J segment 8 bases; nucleotides outside the gene matches: 4. The TCR beta CDR3 regions underwent amplification using RNA transcripts as the source. HTBI primers drove first-round RT-PCR of the TCR CDR3. TCRdb reprocessed the multiplex PCR reads via MiXCR and lists one record per CDR3 protein. The table includes under 750,000 distinct CDR3 sequences, about 17% detected once. This clonotype was counted ten times or more.

Material for sequencing was blood. This sequence joins TRBV3-1 and TRBJ2-7; TRBD2 agrees at 10 bases. This TCR was recovered from a woman aged 50 to 60 with Graves' hyperthyroidism that later progressed to Graves' ophthalmopathy. CDR3 coding DNA: TGTGCCAGCAGCCAAGAACTAGCGGGGCACAAGCAGTACTTC. Translated: CASSQELAGHKQYF.